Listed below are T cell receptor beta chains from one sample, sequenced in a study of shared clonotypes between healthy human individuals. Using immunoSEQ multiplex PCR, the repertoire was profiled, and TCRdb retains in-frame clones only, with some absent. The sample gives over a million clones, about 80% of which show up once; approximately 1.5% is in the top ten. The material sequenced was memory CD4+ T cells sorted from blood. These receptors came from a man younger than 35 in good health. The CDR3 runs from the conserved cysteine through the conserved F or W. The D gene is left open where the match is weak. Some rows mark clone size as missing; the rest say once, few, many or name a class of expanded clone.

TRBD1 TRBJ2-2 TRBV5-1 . TGCGCCAGCAGCTTGGTTACAGGGGCGAACACCGGGGAGCTGTTTTTT CASSLVTGANTGELFF
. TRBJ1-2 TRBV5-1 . TGCGCCAGCAGCTGGGAATCGGGATATGGCTACACCTTC CASSWESGYGYTF
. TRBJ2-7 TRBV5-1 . TGCGCCAGCAGCCCCGGAGAGGGGAAGGGCTACGAGCAGTACTTC CASSPGEGKGYEQYF
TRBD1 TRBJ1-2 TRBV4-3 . TGCGCCAGCAGCCAAGGGGGCAGGGGGCTATCTGGCTACACCTTC CASSQGGRGLSGYTF
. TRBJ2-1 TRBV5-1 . TGCGCCAGCAGCTTGGCAGGGGTTCAAAACTACAATGAGCAGTTCTTC CASSLAGVQNYNEQFF
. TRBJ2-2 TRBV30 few TGTGCCTGGAGTGTAATCGGGGTGTCCGGGGAGCTGTTTTTT CAWSVIGVSGELFF
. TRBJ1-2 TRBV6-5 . TGTGCCAGCAGTTCCACTAGGGGAAGGGGCTACACCTTC CASSSTRGRGYTF
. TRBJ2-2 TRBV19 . TGTGCCAGTAGTCCTAATGGAGGGAACACCGGGGAGCTGTTTTTT CASSPNGGNTGELFF
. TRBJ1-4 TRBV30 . TGTGCCTGGAGTTCATTAGGGGTTGCTGAAAAACTGTTTTTT CAWSSLGVAEKLFF
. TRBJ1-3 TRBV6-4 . TGTGCCAGCAAGCAAAACAGGGACTCTGGAAACACCATATATTTT CASKQNRDSGNTIYF
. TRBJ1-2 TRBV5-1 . TGCGCCAGCAGCCCCGAAACCTATGGCTACACCTTC CASSPETYGYTF
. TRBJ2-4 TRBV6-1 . TGTGCCAGCAGTAGGCCAGAATGGGGCATTCAGTACTTC CASSRPEWGIQYF
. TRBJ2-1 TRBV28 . TGTGCCAGCAGTTTTCGGACTCCCAATGAGCAGTTCTTC CASSFRTPNEQFF
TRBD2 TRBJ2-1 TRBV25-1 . TGTGCCAGCACAGCGGGAGGGCGGGTTGAGCAGTTCTTC CASTAGGRVEQFF
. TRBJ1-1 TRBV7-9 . TGTGCCAGCAGCTTAGGGGAGGGAGGCACTGAAGCTTTCTTT CASSLGEGGTEAFF
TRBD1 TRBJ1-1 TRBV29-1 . TGCAGCGGTGGACAGGGTCACACTGAAGCTTTCTTT CSGGQGHTEAFF
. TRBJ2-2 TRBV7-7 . TGTGCTAGCAGCTTAGAGAGGGCCACCGGGGAGCTGTTTTTT CASSLERATGELFF
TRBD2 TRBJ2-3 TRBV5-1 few TGCGCCAGCAGCTCGGCCGGGACTAGGGGCGATACGCAGTATTTT CASSSAGTRGDTQYF
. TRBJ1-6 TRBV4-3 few TGCGCCAGCAGCCAAGGATCCCGGGGACTGAATTCACCCCTCCACTTT CASSQGSRGLNSPLHF
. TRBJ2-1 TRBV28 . TGTGCCAGCTCCCCGGGGAGCTCCTACAATGAGCAGTTCTTC CASSPGSSYNEQFF